This T cell receptor (beta chain) came from a study of control samples from healthy donors and cancer patients. Repertoires were generated with immunoSEQ multiplex PCR, while TCRdb's copy carries only in-frame clones and drops some. The repertoire has roughly 180,000 clones, roughly 94% of them found once; the top ten carry 1.3%. The length of the CDR3 is 14 residues. The trim removed 9 bases at V and 11 bases at J, leaving 15 bases unmatched. Germline lookup yields CDR1 LNHDA and CDR2 SQIVND (reference sequence). J is TRBJ1-1 and V is TRBV19, with 10 bases matching TRBD1. The origin of this receptor is a woman under 30 in good health. The sequenced sample consisted of blood. The CDR3 bases are TGTGCCAGCAAAGACAGGGGGCTACTCCTGAGGGCTTTCTTT. It translates to CASKDRGLLLRAFF.